This entry lists 19 T cell receptor beta chains sequenced from one sample in a study of blood T cell repertoires in COVID-19. Clones were read by immunoSEQ multiplex PCR, and TCRdb kept only the in-frame ones, dropping some. The table has around 340,000 clones, around 90% seen once. The sample was peripheral blood. Receptor source: a woman aged 60-75 years with COVID-19, enrolled during active disease.

The chain combines TRBV28 with TRBJ1-1; 9 nucleotides align to TRBD1. The V gene end was trimmed by 5 bases and the J gene end by 5 bases; junction bases not matched to a gene: 12. Germline values: CDR1 MDHEN, CDR2 SYDVKM. The CDR3 is 16 amino acids. The CDR3 protein is CASSQRQGGGGTEAFF. The CDR3 DNA reads as TGTGCCAGCAGTCAACGACAGGGGGGCGGCGGGACTGAAGCTTTCTTT. Complete variable domain (other parts from reference TRBV28 and TRBJ1-1): DVKVTQSSRYLVKRTGEKVFLECVQDMDHENMFWYRQDPGLGLRLIYFSYDVKMKEKGDIPEGYSVSREKKERFSLILESASTNQTSMYLCASSQRQGGGGTEAFFGQGTRLTVV.

This clone was seen a few times. The gene calls are TRBV9 and TRBJ1-6; 8 nucleotides agree with TRBD1. CDR1 is SGDLS, CDR2 YYNGEE, per germline. Losses at the gene ends were 0 bases for V and 10 bases for J; bases not matched to a gene: 6. CDR3 length: 15 amino acids. Written as DNA, the CDR3 is TGTGCCAGCAGCGTAGCTCAGGGGGCGGGATCACCCCTCCACTTT. Encoded protein: CASSVAQGAGSPLHF. Together with reference TRBV9 and TRBJ1-6, the CDR3 gives the full variable domain: DSGVTQTPKHLITATGQRVTLRCSPRSGDLSVYWYQQSLDQGLQFLIQYYNGEERAKGNILERFSAQQFPDLHSELNLSSLELGDSALYFCASSVAQGAGSPLHFGNGTRLTVT.

This clone was counted between two and nine times. This chain uses TRBV6-2 or TRBV6-3 with TRBJ1-5; tentatively, D is TRBD1 (6 bases). Between the trimmed V and J ends, which lost 4 bases and 6 bases, there was a span of 16 bases. CDR1 MNHEY and CDR2 SVGEGT come from the germline V gene. This CDR3 comprises 15 residues. CDR3 sequence reads: CASSSGWGRVQPQHF. CDR3 bases: TGTGCCAGCAGTTCGGGTTGGGGGCGCGTTCAGCCCCAGCATTTT.

The chain has TRBV28 and TRBJ2-7; perhaps TRBD2 as D (7 bases). From germline, CDR1 is MDHEN and CDR2 SYDVKM. The V end lost 5 bases, the J end lost 0 bases, and 14 bases lay between the germline ends. CDR3 length equals 15 residues. In DNA, the CDR3 is TGTGCCAGCAGTCTCGCGGGGGCGAGCTCCTACGAGCAGTACTTC. It encodes CASSLAGASSYEQYF.

This clone was seen just once. The chain uses TRBV2 and TRBJ1-2; 12 bases are shared with TRBD1. The CDR3 extends over 15 amino acids. Per germline, CDR1 SNHLY and CDR2 FYNNEI. Trimming cost V 5 bases and J 4 bases; bases outside gene matches: 5. CDR3 sequence: CASSTGTGGIYGYTF. CDR3 nucleotides: TGTGCCAGCAGTACCGGGACAGGGGGCATCTATGGCTACACCTTC.

The gene calls are TRBV28 and TRBJ1-5, with 10 bases identical to TRBD1. V lost 8 bases, J lost 0 bases, and 10 bases stayed unmatched. The V gene's germline CDR1 is MDHEN and CDR2 SYDVKM. This CDR3 is 17 amino acids long. The chain's CDR3 is CASLDGDRGYSNQPQHF. The CDR3 coding sequence is TGTGCCAGCCTCGACGGGGACAGGGGTTATAGCAATCAGCCCCAGCATTTT.

The chain uses TRBV19 and TRBJ1-4; D not resolved. With 6 bases removed from V and 7 bases from J, the gap between germline ends came to 15 bases. The CDR3 extends over 14 amino acids. The germline CDR1 and CDR2 sequences are LNHDA and SQIVND (reference sequence). CDR3 sequence reads: CASSLRPRGEKLFF. CDR3 sequence (DNA): TGTGCCAGTAGCCTCAGGCCCCGTGGTGAAAAACTGTTTTTT. The complete variable domain, with remaining parts taken from reference TRBV19 and TRBJ1-4, reads DGGITQSPKYLFRKEGQNVTLSCEQNLNHDAMYWYRQDPGQGLRLIYYSQIVNDFQKGDIAEGYSVSREKKESFPLTVTSAQKNPTAFYLCASSLRPRGEKLFFGSGTQLSVL.

The chain links TRBV3-1 (or the pseudogene TRBV3-2) to TRBJ2-5, with TRBD2 as a possible D gene (5 bases). The CDR3 spans 15 residues. Germline assignment: CDR1 LGHDT and CDR2 YNNKEL (reference sequence). Trimming pared 5 bases from V and 2 bases from J, leaving 15 bases between. This CDR3 is CASSSPSGGQETQYF. The CDR3 region has the DNA TGTGCCAGCAGCTCTCCGTCAGGCGGGCAAGAGACCCAGTACTTC.

The chain employs TRBV7-6 and TRBJ1-6; D uncertain. This CDR3 has 15 amino acids. Germline CDR1 is SGHVS and CDR2 is FNYEAQ. Trimming shortened V by 6 bases and J by 5 bases, and 14 bases separated the two germline ends. CDR3 amino acids: CASSLRSTNNSPLHF. The CDR3 nucleotides are TGTGCCAGCAGTTTGAGGAGTACTAATAATTCACCCCTCCACTTT.

The chain employs TRBV9 and TRBJ2-1; D unclear. Between the trimmed V and J ends, which lost 1 base and 0 bases, there was a span of 8 bases. Germline V gene data show CDR1 as SGDLS and CDR2 as YYNGEE. The CDR3 contains 15 residues. Written as DNA, the CDR3 is TGTGCCAGCAGCGTAAGTGAGAGCTCCTACAATGAGCAGTTCTTC. It specifies CASSVSESSYNEQFF.

This rearrangement joins TRBV9 to TRBJ1-1; 7 nucleotides agree with TRBD1. The CDR3 covers 15 residues. Per germline, CDR1 SGDLS and CDR2 YYNGEE. Losses at the gene ends were 7 bases for V and 3 bases for J; bases not matched to a gene: 12. CDR3 DNA: TGTGCCAGCTCAACCAACAGGGGCATGGACACTGAAGCTTTCTTT. Its protein is CASSTNRGMDTEAFF.

This chain links TRBV6-4 with TRBJ1-1, with D unclear. The CDR3 is 13 amino acids. Between the trimmed V and J ends, which lost 0 bases and 3 bases, there was a span of 5 bases. From germline, CDR1 is MRHNA and CDR2 SNTAGT. The CDR3 here is CASSDSGDTEAFF. As DNA, the CDR3 is TGTGCCAGCAGTGACTCCGGGGACACTGAAGCTTTCTTT.

This chain links TRBV21-1 with TRBJ1-2; the D segment call TRBD1 is taken from the table without a DNA check. TRBV21-1 is recorded as a pseudogene. The CDR3 runs to 17 residues. CDR3 DNA: TGTGCCAGCAGCAAAGGCGGCAGGGGGGAAGGTTGTTATCGGTACACCTTC. This translates into CASSKGGRGEGCYRYTF.

Concerning this clone: Other DNA variants within this sample encode the same CDR3. The chain uses TRBV5-4 and TRBJ2-1, with D perhaps TRBD1 (6 bases). This CDR3 is built from 14 residues. Germline V CDR1 and CDR2: SGHNT, YYREEE (reference sequence). Deletions cut 0 bases from V and 4 bases from J, with 8 bases between. The CDR3 here is CASSLGTEYNEQFF. The CDR3 nucleotides are TGTGCCAGCAGCTTGGGGACAGAGTACAATGAGCAGTTCTTC. Complete variable domain (other parts from reference TRBV5-4 and TRBJ2-1): ETGVTQSPTHLIKTRGQQVTLRCSSQSGHNTVSWYQQALGQGPQFIFQYYREEENGRGNFPPRFSGLQFPNYSSELNVNALELDDSALYLCASSLGTEYNEQFFGPGTRLTVL.

This chain connects TRBV10-3 to TRBJ1-5, with D unclear. The ends were cut back, 3 bases at V and 8 bases at J, with 8 bases in the middle. The germline CDR1 and CDR2 sequences are ENHRY and SYGVKD. This CDR3 is built from 12 residues. In DNA form, the CDR3 reads TGTGCCATCAGTGATGGAGAAAAGCCCCAGCATTTT. Its translation: CAISDGEKPQHF.

The rearrangement uses TRBV7-8 and TRBJ2-7; maybe TRBD1 (7 bases). Trimming stripped 3 bases from V and 6 bases from J, with 12 bases between. The germline V gene has CDR1 SGHVS and CDR2 FQNEAQ. The CDR3 loop spans 13 amino acids. CDR3: CASSLRQGGEQYF. The DNA of the CDR3 is TGTGCCAGCAGCTTGAGACAGGGAGGCGAGCAGTACTTC.

The chain uses TRBV19 and TRBJ1-2, with a tentative D call TRBD1 (5 bases). There are 12 residues in the CDR3. CDR1 is LNHDA, CDR2 SQIVND, per germline (reference sequence). The V and J ends lost 9 bases and 6 bases respectively, with 14 bases between them. CDR3 sequence: CASNVLGHGYTF. The CDR3 bases are TGTGCCAGCAACGTCTTGGGGCATGGCTACACCTTC.

This clone occurred once. The sample holds other DNA sequences that translate to the same CDR3. The chain has TRBV6-6 and TRBJ1-3; no definite D call. Germline assignment: CDR1 MNHNY and CDR2 SVGAGI (reference sequence). The CDR3 has 11 amino acids. Trimming shortened V by 6 bases and J by 8 bases, and 8 bases separated the two germline ends. DNA of the CDR3: TGTGCCAGCAGCCCTTCGGACACCATATATTTT. Translation: CASSPSDTIYF.

The chain carries TRBV5-4 and TRBJ1-3; D remains unclear. Trimming took 1 base from V and 0 from J, leaving 8 bases between them. Looked up from germline, CDR1 is SGHNT and CDR2 is YYREEE (reference sequence). This CDR3 is 15 amino acids long. The CDR3 DNA reads TGTGCCAGCAGCTTGATGCGGGGCTCTGGAAACACCATATATTTT. Its protein is CASSLMRGSGNTIYF.